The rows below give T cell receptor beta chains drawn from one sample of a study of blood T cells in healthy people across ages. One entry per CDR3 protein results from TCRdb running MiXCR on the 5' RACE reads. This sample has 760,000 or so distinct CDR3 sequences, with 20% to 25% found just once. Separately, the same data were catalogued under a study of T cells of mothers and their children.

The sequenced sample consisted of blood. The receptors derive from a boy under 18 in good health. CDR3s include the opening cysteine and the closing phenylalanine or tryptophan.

CDR3: CASSFGTGFVKDEQYF
V: TRBV12-3/TRBV12-4
J: TRBJ2-7

CDR3: CASSLGSASYEQYF
V: TRBV5-1
J: TRBJ2-7

CDR3: CSAATSGKYNEQFF
V: TRBV20-1
J: TRBJ2-1

CDR3: CSVEEATGGYTF
V: TRBV29-1
J: TRBJ1-2

CDR3: CASSTPPGDGYTF
V: TRBV25-1
J: TRBJ1-2

CDR3: CSVEDPLSGTSATDTQYF
V: TRBV29-1
J: TRBJ2-3

CDR3: CAISRDSLNSPLHF
V: TRBV10-3
J: TRBJ1-6

CDR3: CASSPTPSGGELFF
V: TRBV3-1
J: TRBJ2-2

CDR3: CASKEYGDTQYF
V: TRBV7-2
J: TRBJ2-3

CDR3: CASSPGTEKNGYTF
V: TRBV5-1
J: TRBJ1-2

CDR3: CSVKRGSSYEQYF
V: TRBV29-1
J: TRBJ2-7

CDR3: CSARPRYNSGNIQYF
V: TRBV20-1
J: TRBJ2-4

CDR3: CASSRPRGGRTDTQYF
V: TRBV7-3
J: TRBJ2-3

CDR3: CSVESRGPGGTEAFF
V: TRBV29-1
J: TRBJ1-1

CDR3: CASSLKRGGSTDTQYF
V: TRBV4-3
J: TRBJ2-3

CDR3: CSVPGSTNEKLFF
V: TRBV29-1
J: TRBJ1-4

CDR3: CASSYGQVNTEAFF
V: TRBV12-3/TRBV12-4
J: TRBJ1-1

CDR3: CSVITGTRLYSEQFF
V: TRBV29-1
J: TRBJ2-1

CDR3: CASSSRDNEQFF
V: TRBV7-9
J: -

CDR3: CASRDRNSNQPQHF
V: TRBV12-3/TRBV12-4
J: TRBJ1-5

CDR3: CASSFPASNEQFF
V: TRBV7-9
J: -

CDR3: CGSSIEGLYSNQPQHF
V: TRBV19
J: TRBJ1-5

CDR3: CASAFGRTYEQYF
V: TRBV27
J: TRBJ2-7

CDR3: CASSLGGGGQPQHF
V: TRBV5-1
J: TRBJ1-5

CDR3: CASSATTGAGANVLTF
V: TRBV9
J: TRBJ2-6

CDR3: CAISGGWQETQYF
V: TRBV10-3
J: TRBJ2-5

CDR3: CASSLVIFYRAEEETQYF
V: TRBV7-9
J: TRBJ2-5

CDR3: CASSLAGGRREQYF
V: TRBV2
J: TRBJ2-7

CDR3: CASSRRGRATYEQYF
V: TRBV7-9
J: -

CDR3: CASSRPPQSETQYF
V: TRBV7-9
J: TRBJ2-5

CDR3: CASSAGQGLREQYF
V: TRBV5-1
J: -

CDR3: CASGTSGVHRNEQFF
V: TRBV5-1
J: TRBJ2-1

CDR3: CASSQGGFIDGYTF
V: TRBV4-2
J: TRBJ1-2

CDR3: CSANRGKAYNEQFF
V: TRBV29-1
J: TRBJ2-1

CDR3: CATSSGGTNEKLFF
V: TRBV15
J: TRBJ1-4

CDR3: CASRTYGSNSPLHF
V: TRBV2
J: TRBJ1-6

CDR3: CASSQDFFGGINEQFF
V: TRBV3-1
J: -

CDR3: CASSYTGEGTEAFF
V: TRBV6-2/TRBV6-3
J: TRBJ1-1

CDR3: CASSLAWAENEKLFF
V: TRBV12-3/TRBV12-4
J: TRBJ1-4

CDR3: CATTAGVYNEQFF
V: TRBV24-1
J: TRBJ2-1

CDR3: CASSLAREYEQYF
V: TRBV7-6
J: -

CDR3: CASSYRVQDTQYF
V: TRBV6-5
J: TRBJ2-3

CDR3: CASSLEEQETQYF
V: TRBV5-4
J: TRBJ2-5

CDR3: CSVEDLKQELFF
V: TRBV29-1
J: TRBJ2-2

CDR3: CASSMPVDIGTDTQYF
V: TRBV5-5
J: TRBJ2-3

CDR3: CASSPSLAIQETQYF
V: TRBV7-6
J: TRBJ2-5